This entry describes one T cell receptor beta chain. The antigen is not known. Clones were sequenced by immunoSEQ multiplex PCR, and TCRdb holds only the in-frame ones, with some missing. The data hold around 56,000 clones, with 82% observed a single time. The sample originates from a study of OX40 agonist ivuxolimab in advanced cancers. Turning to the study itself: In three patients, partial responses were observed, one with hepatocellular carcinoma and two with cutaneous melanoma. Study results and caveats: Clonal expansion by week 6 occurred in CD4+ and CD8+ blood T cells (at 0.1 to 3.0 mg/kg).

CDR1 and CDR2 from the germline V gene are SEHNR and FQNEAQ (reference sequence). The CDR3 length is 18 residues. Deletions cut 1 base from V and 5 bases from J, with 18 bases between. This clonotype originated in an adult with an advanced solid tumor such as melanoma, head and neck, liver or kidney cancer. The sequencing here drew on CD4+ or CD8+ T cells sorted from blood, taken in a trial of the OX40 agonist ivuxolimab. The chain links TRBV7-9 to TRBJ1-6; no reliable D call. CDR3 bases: TGTGCCAGCAGCTTAGTTGGGCCGCGCCTTCCAGATAATTCACCCCTCCACTTT. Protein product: CASSLVGPRLPDNSPLHF.